This T cell receptor (beta chain) was found in a study of T cell repertoires in cytomegalovirus infection. Study findings and constraints: Predominance within the ex vivo response was attributable to HLA-C-restricted CMV-specific TCR beta clonotypes.

This clonotype was found many times. What it recognizes is unknown. CDR3 length equals 18 residues. V lost 4 bases to trimming and J lost 4 bases; unmatched junction nucleotides: 12. CDR1 is SEHNR and CDR2 is FQNEAQ in the germline V gene (reference sequence). Each CDR3 protein is one row after TCRdb ran MiXCR on the reads. The table has tens of thousands of distinct CDR3 sequences, 33% seen once. The clonotype comes from a human donor in good health (CMV status not recorded). Some clones in this sample may be carry-over from other donors' samples. The sequenced material came from PBMCs, sequenced either directly or after in vitro stimulation (not recorded which). The rearrangement links TRBV7-9 to TRBJ2-1, with 11 positions matching TRBD2. The chain's CDR3 is CASSSSSPTSGMYNEQFF. The CDR3 coding sequence is TGTGCCAGCAGCTCTTCGTCCCCGACTAGCGGGATGTACAATGAGCAGTTCTTC.